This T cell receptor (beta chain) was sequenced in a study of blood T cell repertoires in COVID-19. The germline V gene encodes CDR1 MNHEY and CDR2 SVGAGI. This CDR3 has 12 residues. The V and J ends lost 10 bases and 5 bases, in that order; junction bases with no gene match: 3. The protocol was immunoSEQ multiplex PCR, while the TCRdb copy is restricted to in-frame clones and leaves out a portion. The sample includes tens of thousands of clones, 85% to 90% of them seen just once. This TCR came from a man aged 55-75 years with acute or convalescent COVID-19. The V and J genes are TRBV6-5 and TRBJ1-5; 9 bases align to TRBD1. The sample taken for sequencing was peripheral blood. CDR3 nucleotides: TGTGCCACCAGACAGGGGGATCAGCCCCAGCATTTT. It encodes CATRQGDQPQHF.